This T cell receptor (beta chain) was documented in a study of blood T cell repertoires in COVID-19. Study at large: The United States, Italy and Spain were the sources of the acute and convalescent COVID-19 samples. In each case, the material was cDNA or gDNA derived from T cells, B-cell-depleted T cells, or PBMCs.

Germline V gene sequence: CDR1 SGHRS, CDR2 YFSETQ. V gave up 6 bases and J gave up 3 bases, with 11 bases separating them. The CDR3 runs 13 residues. How the authors handled the data: Scientists estimated how many nucleated cells there were by amplifying reference gene primers. Generated by immunoSEQ multiplex PCR, the TCRdb table keeps only in-frame clones and is missing some. That table furnishes V, J and clone size, whereas the DNA furnished D and trimming. This sample has approximately 200,000 clones; around nine tenths occur once, and the top ten carry 1.1%. The TCR originated in a man younger than 40 with acute or convalescent COVID-19. The chain is built from TRBV5-1 and TRBJ2-3; possibly TRBD1 for D (6 bases). The sample taken for sequencing was peripheral blood. The CDR3 region has the DNA TGCGCCAGCACCCTAGGGGGAACAGATACGCAGTATTTT. This encodes CASTLGGTDTQYF.